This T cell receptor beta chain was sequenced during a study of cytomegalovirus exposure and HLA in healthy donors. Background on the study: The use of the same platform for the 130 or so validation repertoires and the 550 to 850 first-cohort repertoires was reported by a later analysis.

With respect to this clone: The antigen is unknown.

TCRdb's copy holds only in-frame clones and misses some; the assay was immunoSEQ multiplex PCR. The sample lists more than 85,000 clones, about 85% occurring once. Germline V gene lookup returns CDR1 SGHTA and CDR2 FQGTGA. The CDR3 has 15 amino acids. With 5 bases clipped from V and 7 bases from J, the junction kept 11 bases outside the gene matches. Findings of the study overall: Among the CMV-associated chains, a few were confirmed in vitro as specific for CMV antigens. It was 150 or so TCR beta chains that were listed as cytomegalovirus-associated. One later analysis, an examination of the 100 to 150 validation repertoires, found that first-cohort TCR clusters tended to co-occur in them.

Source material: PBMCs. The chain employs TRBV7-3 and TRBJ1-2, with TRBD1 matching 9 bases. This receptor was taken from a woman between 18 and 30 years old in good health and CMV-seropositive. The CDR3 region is CASSPSGGQGSGYTF. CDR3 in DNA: TGTGCCAGCAGCCCCAGCGGTGGACAGGGGAGTGGCTACACCTTC. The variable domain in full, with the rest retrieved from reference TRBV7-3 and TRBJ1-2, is GAGVSQTPSNKVTEKGKYVELRCDPISGHTALYWYRQSLGQGPEFLIYFQGTGAADDSGLPNDRFFAVRPEGSVSTLKIQRTERGDSAVYLCASSPSGGQGSGYTFGSGTRLTVV.